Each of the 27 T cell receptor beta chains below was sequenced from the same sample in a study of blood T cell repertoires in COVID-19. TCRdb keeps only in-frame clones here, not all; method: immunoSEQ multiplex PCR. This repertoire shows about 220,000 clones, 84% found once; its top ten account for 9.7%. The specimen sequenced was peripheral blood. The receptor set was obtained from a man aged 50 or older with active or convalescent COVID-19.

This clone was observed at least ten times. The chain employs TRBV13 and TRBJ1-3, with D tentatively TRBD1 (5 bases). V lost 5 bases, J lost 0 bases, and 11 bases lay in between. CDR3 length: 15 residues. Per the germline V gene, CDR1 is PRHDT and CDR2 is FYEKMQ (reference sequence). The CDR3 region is CASSGGGLSGNTIYF. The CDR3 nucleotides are TGTGCCAGCAGCGGCGGGGGACTCTCTGGAAACACCATATATTTT. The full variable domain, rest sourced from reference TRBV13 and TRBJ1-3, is AAGVIQSPRHLIKEKRETATLKCYPIPRHDTVYWYQQGPGQDPQFLISFYEKMQSDKGSIPDRFSAQQFSDYHSELNMSSLELGDSALYFCASSGGGLSGNTIYFGEGSWLTVV.

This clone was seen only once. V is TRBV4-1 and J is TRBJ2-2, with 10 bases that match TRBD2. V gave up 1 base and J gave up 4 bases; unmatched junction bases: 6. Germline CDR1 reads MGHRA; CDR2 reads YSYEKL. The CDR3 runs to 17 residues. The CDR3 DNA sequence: TGCGCCAGCAGCCAAGCCCTTAGCGGGAGGACCACCGGGGAGCTGTTTTTT. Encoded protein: CASSQALSGRTTGELFF.

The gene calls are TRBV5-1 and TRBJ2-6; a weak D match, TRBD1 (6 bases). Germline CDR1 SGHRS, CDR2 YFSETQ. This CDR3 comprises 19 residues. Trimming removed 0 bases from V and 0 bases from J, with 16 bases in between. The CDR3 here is CASSLGEDRINSGANVLTF. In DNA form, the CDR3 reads TGCGCCAGCAGCTTGGGGGAAGACAGGATCAACTCTGGGGCCAACGTCCTGACTTTC.

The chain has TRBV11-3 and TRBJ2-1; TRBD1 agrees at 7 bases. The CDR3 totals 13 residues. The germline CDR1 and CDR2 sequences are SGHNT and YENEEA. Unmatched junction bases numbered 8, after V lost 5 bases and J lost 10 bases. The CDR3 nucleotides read TGTGCCAGCAGCCCCCGATGGACAGGAGAGCAGTTCTTC. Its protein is CASSPRWTGEQFF.

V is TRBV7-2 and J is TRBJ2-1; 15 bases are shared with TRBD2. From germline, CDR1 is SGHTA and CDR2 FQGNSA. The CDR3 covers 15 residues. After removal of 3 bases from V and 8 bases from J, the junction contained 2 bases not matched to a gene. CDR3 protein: CASSLGLAGGDEQFF. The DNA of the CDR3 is TGTGCCAGCAGCTTGGGACTAGCGGGAGGCGATGAGCAGTTCTTC.

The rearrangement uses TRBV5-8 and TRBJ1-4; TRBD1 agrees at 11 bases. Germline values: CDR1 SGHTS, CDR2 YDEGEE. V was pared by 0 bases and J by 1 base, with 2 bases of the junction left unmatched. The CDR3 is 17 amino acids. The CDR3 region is CASSLGTGGITNEKLFF. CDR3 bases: TGTGCCAGCAGCTTGGGGACAGGGGGCATAACTAATGAAAAACTGTTTTTT.

The CDR3 sequence is CASSPKHLPPSSYNSPLHF. The DNA of the CDR3 is TGTGCCAGCAGCCCAAAGCACCTACCCCCTAGCTCCTATAATTCACCCCTCCACTTT. The chain joins TRBV7-3 to TRBJ1-6; D is unresolved. The CDR3 has 19 amino acids. Germline V CDR1 and CDR2: SGHTA, FQGTGA. V shed 5 bases and J shed 0 bases, with 20 bases lying between them.

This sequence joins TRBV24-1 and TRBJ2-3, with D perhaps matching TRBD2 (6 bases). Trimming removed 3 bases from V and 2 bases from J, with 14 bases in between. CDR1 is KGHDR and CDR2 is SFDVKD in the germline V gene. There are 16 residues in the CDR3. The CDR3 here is CATSDPVGRDTDTQYF. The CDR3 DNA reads TGTGCCACCAGTGATCCCGTTGGGCGGGACACAGATACGCAGTATTTT.

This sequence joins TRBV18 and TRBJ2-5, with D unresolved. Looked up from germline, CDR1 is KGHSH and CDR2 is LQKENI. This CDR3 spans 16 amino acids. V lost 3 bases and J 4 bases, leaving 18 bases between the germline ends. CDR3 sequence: CASSPQITMSAETQYF. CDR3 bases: TGTGCCAGCTCACCTCAGATTACTATGTCAGCAGAGACCCAGTACTTC.

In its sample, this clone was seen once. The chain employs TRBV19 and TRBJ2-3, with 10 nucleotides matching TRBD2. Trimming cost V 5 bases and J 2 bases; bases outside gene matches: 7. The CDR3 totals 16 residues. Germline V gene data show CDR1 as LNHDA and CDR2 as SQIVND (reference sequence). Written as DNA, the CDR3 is TGTGCCAGTAGTCCGAGGGGACTAGCGCCCACAGATACGCAGTATTTT. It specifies CASSPRGLAPTDTQYF.

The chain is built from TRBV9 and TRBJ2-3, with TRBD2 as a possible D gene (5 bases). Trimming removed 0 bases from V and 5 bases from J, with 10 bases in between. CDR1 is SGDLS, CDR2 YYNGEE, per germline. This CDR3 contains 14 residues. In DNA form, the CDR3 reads TGTGCCAGCAGCGTAGTAGGCGCGGGAGATACGCAGTATTTT. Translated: CASSVVGAGDTQYF.

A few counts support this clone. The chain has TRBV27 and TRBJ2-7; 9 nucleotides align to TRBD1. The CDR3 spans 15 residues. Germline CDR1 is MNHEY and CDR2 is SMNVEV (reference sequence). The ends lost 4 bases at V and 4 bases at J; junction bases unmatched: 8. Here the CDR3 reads CASSSVDRGGYEQYF. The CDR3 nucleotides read TGTGCCAGCAGTTCCGTGGACAGGGGCGGATACGAGCAGTACTTC.

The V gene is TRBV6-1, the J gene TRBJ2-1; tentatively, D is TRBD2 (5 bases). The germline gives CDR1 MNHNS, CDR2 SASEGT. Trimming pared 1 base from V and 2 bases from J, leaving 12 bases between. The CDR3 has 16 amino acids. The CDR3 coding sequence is TGTGCCAGCAGTGAAGTTGGAGCGGACCCCTACAATGAGCAGTTCTTC. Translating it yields CASSEVGADPYNEQFF.

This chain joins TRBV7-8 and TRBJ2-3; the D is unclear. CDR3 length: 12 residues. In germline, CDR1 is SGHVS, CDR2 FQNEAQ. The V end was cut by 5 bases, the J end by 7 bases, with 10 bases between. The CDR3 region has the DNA TGTGCCAGCAGCCCCGAACTATATACGCAGTATTTT. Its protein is CASSPELYTQYF.

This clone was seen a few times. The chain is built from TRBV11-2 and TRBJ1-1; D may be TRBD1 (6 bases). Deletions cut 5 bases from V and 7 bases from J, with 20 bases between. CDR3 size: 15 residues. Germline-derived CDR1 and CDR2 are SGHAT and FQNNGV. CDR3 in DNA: TGTGCCAGCAGCCCCTGGGGGGGGGCAGGAGATGAAGCTTTCTTT. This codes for CASSPWGGAGDEAFF.

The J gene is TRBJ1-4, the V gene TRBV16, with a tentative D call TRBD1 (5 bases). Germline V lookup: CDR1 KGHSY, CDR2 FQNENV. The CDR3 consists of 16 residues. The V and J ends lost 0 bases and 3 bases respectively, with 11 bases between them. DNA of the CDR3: TGTGCCAGCAGCCAATCGTGGACAATGGCTAATGAAAAACTGTTTTTT. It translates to CASSQSWTMANEKLFF.

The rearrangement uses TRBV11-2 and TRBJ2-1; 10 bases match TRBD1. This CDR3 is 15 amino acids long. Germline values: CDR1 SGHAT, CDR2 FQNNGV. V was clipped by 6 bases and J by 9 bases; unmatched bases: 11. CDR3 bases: TGTGCCAGCAGACGACCGGGACAGGGGAAGGTTGAGCAGTTCTTC. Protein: CASRRPGQGKVEQFF.

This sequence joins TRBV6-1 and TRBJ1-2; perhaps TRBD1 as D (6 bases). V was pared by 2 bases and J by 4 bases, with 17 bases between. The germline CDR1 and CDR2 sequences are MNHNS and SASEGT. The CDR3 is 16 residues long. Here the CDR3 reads CASSESPGQTLYGYTF. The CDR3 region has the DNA TGTGCCAGCAGTGAATCGCCAGGACAGACCCTCTATGGCTACACCTTC.

The CDR3 loop is CASSRGQGKNEQFF. The CDR3 DNA sequence: TGTGCCAGCAGCCGGGGACAGGGAAAGAATGAGCAGTTCTTC. The rearrangement joins TRBV7-3 to TRBJ2-1; 9 nucleotides align to TRBD1. The CDR3 has 14 residues. Looked up from germline, CDR1 is SGHTA and CDR2 is FQGTGA. The V segment lost 5 bases and the J segment 7 bases; nucleotides outside the gene matches: 6.

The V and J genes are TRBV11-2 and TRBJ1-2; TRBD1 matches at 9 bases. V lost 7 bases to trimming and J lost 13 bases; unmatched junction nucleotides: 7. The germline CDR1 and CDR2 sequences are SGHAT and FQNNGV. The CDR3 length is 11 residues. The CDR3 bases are TGTGCCAGCAAATTCACAGGGGGCATCACCTTC. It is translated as CASKFTGGITF.

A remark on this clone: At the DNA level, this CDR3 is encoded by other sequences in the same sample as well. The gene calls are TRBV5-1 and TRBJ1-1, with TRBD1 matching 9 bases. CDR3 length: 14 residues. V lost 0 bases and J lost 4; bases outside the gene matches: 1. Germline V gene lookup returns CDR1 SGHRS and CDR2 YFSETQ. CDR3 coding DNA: TGCGCCAGCAGCTTGGTGGGACAGGGCACTGAAGCTTTCTTT. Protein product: CASSLVGQGTEAFF.

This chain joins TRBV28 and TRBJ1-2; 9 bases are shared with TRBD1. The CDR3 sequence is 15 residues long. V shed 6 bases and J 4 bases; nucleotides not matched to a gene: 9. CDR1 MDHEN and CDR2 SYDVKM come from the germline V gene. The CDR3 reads CASSFEQGASYGYTF. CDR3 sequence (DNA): TGTGCCAGCAGCTTCGAACAGGGGGCTTCCTATGGCTACACCTTC.

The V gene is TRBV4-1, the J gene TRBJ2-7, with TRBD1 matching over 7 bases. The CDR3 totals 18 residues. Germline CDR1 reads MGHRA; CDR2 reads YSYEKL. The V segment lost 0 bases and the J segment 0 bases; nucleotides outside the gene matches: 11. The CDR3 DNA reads TGCGCCAGCAGCCAAGAAGCACTCGGGACAGTGCGCTCCTACGAGCAGTACTTC. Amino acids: CASSQEALGTVRSYEQYF.

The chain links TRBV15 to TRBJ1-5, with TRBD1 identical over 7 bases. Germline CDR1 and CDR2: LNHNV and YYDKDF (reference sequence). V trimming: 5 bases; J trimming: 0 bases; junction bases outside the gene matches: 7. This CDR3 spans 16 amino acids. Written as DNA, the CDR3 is TGTGCCACCAGCCCAGGACAGGCATATAGCAATCAGCCCCAGCATTTT. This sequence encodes CATSPGQAYSNQPQHF.

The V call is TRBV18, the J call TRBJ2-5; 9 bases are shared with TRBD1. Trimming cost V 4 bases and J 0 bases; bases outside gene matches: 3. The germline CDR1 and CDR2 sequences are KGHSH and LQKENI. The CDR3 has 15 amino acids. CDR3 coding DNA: TGTGCCAGCTCACGCGGGACAGGGAACCAAGAGACCCAGTACTTC. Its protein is CASSRGTGNQETQYF.

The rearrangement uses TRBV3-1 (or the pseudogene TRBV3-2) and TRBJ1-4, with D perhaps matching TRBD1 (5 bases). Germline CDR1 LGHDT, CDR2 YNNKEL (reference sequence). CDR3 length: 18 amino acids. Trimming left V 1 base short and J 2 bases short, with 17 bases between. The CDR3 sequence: CASSQGEGAGGTNEKLFF. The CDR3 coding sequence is TGTGCCAGCAGCCAAGGGGAAGGGGCCGGGGGTACTAATGAAAAACTGTTTTTT.

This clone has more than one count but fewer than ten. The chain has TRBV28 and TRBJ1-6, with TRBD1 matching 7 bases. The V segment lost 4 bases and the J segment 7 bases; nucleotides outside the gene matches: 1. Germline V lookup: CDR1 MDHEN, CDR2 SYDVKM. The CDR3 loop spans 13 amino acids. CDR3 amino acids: CASSWDRNSPLHF. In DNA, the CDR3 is TGTGCCAGCAGTTGGGACAGAAATTCACCCCTCCACTTT.